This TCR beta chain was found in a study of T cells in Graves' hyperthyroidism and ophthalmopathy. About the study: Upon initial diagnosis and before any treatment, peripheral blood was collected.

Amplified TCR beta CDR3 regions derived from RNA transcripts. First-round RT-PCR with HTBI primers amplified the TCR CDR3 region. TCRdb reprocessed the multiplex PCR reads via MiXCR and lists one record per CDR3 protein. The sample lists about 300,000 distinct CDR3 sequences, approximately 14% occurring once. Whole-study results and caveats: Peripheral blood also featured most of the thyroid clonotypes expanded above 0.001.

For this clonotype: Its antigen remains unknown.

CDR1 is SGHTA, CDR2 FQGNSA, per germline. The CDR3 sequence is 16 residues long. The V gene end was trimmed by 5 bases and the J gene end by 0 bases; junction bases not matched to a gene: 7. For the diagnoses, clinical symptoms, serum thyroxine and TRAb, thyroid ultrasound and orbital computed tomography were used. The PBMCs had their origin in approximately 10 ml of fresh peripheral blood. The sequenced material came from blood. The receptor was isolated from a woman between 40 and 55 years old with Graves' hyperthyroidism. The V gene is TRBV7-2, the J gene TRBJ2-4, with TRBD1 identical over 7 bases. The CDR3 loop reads CASSPLTGIAKNIQYF. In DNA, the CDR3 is TGTGCCAGCAGCCCCCTGACAGGGATAGCCAAAAACATTCAGTACTTC.